The 14 T cell receptor beta chains reported below all come from one sample, sequenced in a study of PD-1 blockade in classical Hodgkin lymphoma. The time point: cycle 4 day 1 (C4D1), after less than 7 weeks of nivolumab. The patients all showed relapse after autologous stem cell transplantation, while their brentuximab vedotin exposure varied. Negative magnetic selection isolated CD4+ T cells from thawed PBMCs. Using immunoSEQ multiplex PCR, the repertoire was profiled, and TCRdb retains in-frame clones only, with some absent. Of 25,000 or so clones listed, more than 70% are singletons. This sample comprised CD4+ T cells from blood, obtained before the fourth cycle of nivolumab. The receptors were sampled from a human donor with classical Hodgkin lymphoma.

The chain carries TRBV30 and TRBJ2-1, with D possibly being TRBD1 (6 bases). The CDR3 contains 12 residues. Germline lookup yields CDR1 GTSNPN and CDR2 SVGIG (reference sequence). V gave up 0 bases and J gave up 8 bases, with 8 bases separating them. The DNA of the CDR3 is TGTGCCTGGAGTGTACAGGGACATGAGCAGTTCTTC. Amino acids: CAWSVQGHEQFF.

Only a few counts were recorded for this clone. The chain combines TRBV30 with TRBJ1-1; D is undetermined. Trimming took 0 bases from V and 6 from J, leaving 8 bases between them. CDR1 and CDR2 (germline): GTSNPN, SVGIG (reference sequence). This CDR3 has 12 amino acids. Here the CDR3 reads CAWSVHGAEAFF. CDR3 DNA: TGTGCCTGGAGTGTACATGGGGCTGAAGCTTTCTTT.

V usage is TRBV5-1 and J usage is TRBJ2-3; D gene unclear. The CDR3 consists of 15 residues. CDR1 and CDR2 from the germline V gene are SGHRS and YFSETQ. V lost 0 bases to trimming and J lost 1 base, with 9 bases between them. CDR3 sequence (DNA): TGCGCCAGCAGCTTGGTAGCCGTTGGCACAGATACGCAGTATTTT. Protein: CASSLVAVGTDTQYF.

The chain uses TRBV7-8 and TRBJ1-5, with 9 nucleotides matching TRBD1. Germline V gene lookup returns CDR1 SGHVS and CDR2 FQNEAQ. The CDR3 sequence is 17 residues long. The J segment lost 0 bases and the V segment lost 1 base, leaving 4 bases of the junction unmatched. CDR3 loop: CASSLGTGAYSNQPQHF. CDR3 in DNA: TGTGCCAGCAGCTTAGGGACAGGGGCTTATAGCAATCAGCCCCAGCATTTT.

A note on this clone: Other DNA variants within this sample encode the same CDR3. CDR3 nucleotide sequence: TGTGCCAGCTCACCGGACAGCAACTATGGCTACACCTTC. Its translation: CASSPDSNYGYTF. The chain has TRBV18 and TRBJ1-2; tentative D call: TRBD1 (6 bases). The CDR3 is 13 amino acids. Germline V lookup: CDR1 KGHSH, CDR2 LQKENI. The V gene lost 3 bases and the J gene lost 2 bases, with 7 bases spanning the gap.

The V call is TRBV6-5, the J call TRBJ1-5; unclear D gene. The CDR3 loop spans 13 amino acids. CDR1 and CDR2 from the germline V gene are MNHEY and SVGAGI. V lost 6 bases and J 1 base, leaving 7 bases between the germline ends. CDR3 sequence: CASRYDSNQPQHF. CDR3 sequence (DNA): TGTGCCAGCAGGTACGACAGCAATCAGCCCCAGCATTTT.

The chain joins TRBV11-1 to TRBJ2-1; unclear D gene. V dropped 3 bases and J dropped 0 bases, with 9 bases sitting between them. The germline V gene has CDR1 SGHAT and CDR2 FQDESV (reference sequence). CDR3 length: 15 residues. DNA for the CDR3: TGTGCCAGCAGCTTGTCAGCTGGCTCCTACAATGAGCAGTTCTTC. Its translation: CASSLSAGSYNEQFF.

The chain combines TRBV7-2 with TRBJ1-2, with TRBD1 matching over 7 bases. With V trimmed by 0 bases and J by 8 bases, 12 bases remained unmatched. CDR1 is SGHTA and CDR2 is FQGNSA in the germline V gene. This CDR3 is built from 16 residues. Here the CDR3 reads CASSLALRQGRLGYTF. In DNA form, the CDR3 reads TGTGCCAGCAGCTTAGCGCTTAGACAGGGAAGGTTGGGCTACACCTTC.

The chain carries TRBV5-1 and TRBJ2-2; a possible D gene is TRBD2 (6 bases). CDR3 length: 15 residues. V gave up 2 bases and J gave up 1 base, with 9 bases separating them. CDR1 and CDR2 from the germline V gene are SGHRS and YFSETQ. As DNA, the CDR3 is TGCGCCAGCAGCTTCAATAGCGGGAACACCGGGGAGCTGTTTTTT. Encoded protein: CASSFNSGNTGELFF.

The chain links TRBV5-6 to TRBJ1-2, with a possible D match to TRBD1 (6 bases). The CDR3 consists of 17 residues. V was clipped by 4 bases and J by 4 bases, with 23 bases between them. Germline V lookup: CDR1 SGHDT, CDR2 YYEEEE. CDR3 in amino acids: CASSPTPGTSNTYGYTF. The CDR3 DNA sequence: TGTGCCAGCAGCCCCACCCCCGGGACATCTAACACCTATGGCTACACCTTC.

The J gene is TRBJ2-5, the V gene TRBV11-2, with 8 bases lining up with TRBD2. Germline V lookup: CDR1 SGHAT, CDR2 FQNNGV. The length of the CDR3 is 14 residues. Trimming took 3 bases from V and 4 from J; bases not matched to a gene: 4. The CDR3 loop reads CASSFRGLVETQYF. DNA of the CDR3: TGTGCCAGCAGCTTCAGGGGACTAGTAGAGACCCAGTACTTC. The variable domain in full, completed from reference TRBV11-2 and TRBJ2-5, reads EAGVAQSPRYKIIEKRQSVAFWCNPISGHATLYWYQQILGQGPKLLIQFQNNGVVDDSQLPKDRFSAERLKGVDSTLKIQPAKLEDSAVYLCASSFRGLVETQYFGPGTRLLVL.

The chain recombines TRBV2 with TRBJ1-1; no clear D. V lost 4 bases, J lost 5 bases, and 11 bases lay in between. The CDR3 extends over 13 amino acids. Per the germline V gene, CDR1 is SNHLY and CDR2 is FYNNEI. The CDR3 nucleotides read TGTGCCAGCAGTGGGGAAGGGAGGACTGAAGCTTTCTTT. It codes for CASSGEGRTEAFF.

This clone was picked up one time. The chain uses TRBV6-6 and TRBJ1-2; a weak D match, TRBD1 (5 bases). The germline CDR1 and CDR2 sequences are MNHNY and SVGAGI (reference sequence). The CDR3 extends over 16 amino acids. V lost 5 bases to trimming and J lost 5 bases, with 21 bases between them. The DNA for the CDR3 is TGTGCCAGCAGTCCCCTGGGGACCGAGGGTGGATATGGCTACACCTTC. It codes for CASSPLGTEGGYGYTF.

Of note for this clone: Other nucleotide sequences in the sample specify the same CDR3. The chain joins TRBV5-6 to TRBJ1-4; possible D gene TRBD1, 6 bases. This CDR3 comprises 13 residues. Trimming took 3 bases from V and 7 from J, leaving 10 bases between them. CDR1 and CDR2 (germline): SGHDT, YYEEEE. The CDR3 here is CASSWGRGEKLFF. CDR3 DNA sequence: TGTGCCAGCAGCTGGGGGCGGGGTGAAAAACTGTTTTTT. The full variable domain, with the rest looked up from reference TRBV5-6 and TRBJ1-4, is DAGVTQSPTHLIKTRGQQVTLRCSPKSGHDTVSWYQQALGQGPQFIFQYYEEEERQRGNFPDRFSGHQFPNYSSELNVNALLLGDSALYLCASSWGRGEKLFFGSGTQLSVL.